This T cell receptor (beta chain) was sequenced for a study of cytomegalovirus exposure and HLA in healthy donors. Study outcomes and limitations: Reported performance of the classifier showed diagnosis of cytomegalovirus status with high specificity and sensitivity. The availability of immune exposure information extended only to CMV serostatus. As a later analysis revealed, the rate of TCR association differed by HLA locus, with DRB1 most and HLA-C fewest.

Use of 60 Vbeta and 13 Jbeta primers characterized the PCR. This table comes from immunoSEQ multiplex PCR, and its TCRdb copy is limited to in-frame clones, with some not included. The top ten hold around 1% of the sample, which has around 190,000 clones, around 87% seen once. With 3 bases clipped from V and 4 bases from J, the junction kept 6 bases outside the gene matches. This CDR3 contains 15 residues. Per the germline V gene, CDR1 is SGDLS and CDR2 is YYNGEE. On this clone: Its specificity is unknown.

Each donor was nominally healthy when sampled (though unrecorded immune exposures were likely). The source is a boy aged 2 to 10 in good health and CMV-seronegative. The genes are TRBV9 and TRBJ1-2; TRBD1 matches at 10 bases. What was sequenced was PBMCs. The CDR3 spells CASSDRRTGGYGYTF. Written as DNA, the CDR3 is TGTGCCAGCAGCGACCGACGGACAGGGGGCTATGGCTACACCTTC.